This T cell receptor (beta chain) was captured by sequencing in a study of blood T cell repertoires in COVID-19. Profiled with immunoSEQ multiplex PCR; TCRdb holds only in-frame clones, not every one. The table lists more than 95,000 clones, around 84% of them singletons. The specimen was peripheral blood. The receptor comes from a man aged 60 to 69 with acute or convalescent COVID-19.

CDR3: CASSMGTGAAEAFF. The CDR3, as DNA: TGTGCCAGTAGTATGGGTACAGGGGCGGCTGAAGCTTTCTTT. V is TRBV19 and J is TRBJ1-1; 7 bases align to TRBD1. The CDR3 totals 14 residues. Germline assignment: CDR1 LNHDA and CDR2 SQIVND (reference sequence). J was trimmed by 6 bases and V by 3 bases; bases with no gene match: 7.